This TCR beta chain comes out of a study of blood T cell repertoires in COVID-19. Study overall: Specimens from acute and convalescent COVID-19 originated in the United States, Italy and Spain. From T cells, B-cell-depleted T cells, or PBMCs came the material, which was cDNA or gDNA.

Germline CDR1 is MDHEN and CDR2 is SYDVKM. This CDR3 region has 14 residues. Deletions cut 4 bases from V and 1 base from J, with 10 bases between. Original data processing: Amplification of reference gene primers provided the estimated nucleated cell counts. Sequencing used immunoSEQ multiplex PCR; TCRdb keeps in-frame clones, though not all of them. The DNA was the basis for D and trimming; V, J and clone size are from that table. Among some 83,000 clones listed, about 83% were seen once. Material: peripheral blood. The chain joins TRBV28 to TRBJ1-1; no clear D. This sequence was found in a man aged 50 to 60 with active COVID-19. The CDR3: CASSSGGRNTEAFF. The CDR3 DNA is TGTGCCAGCAGTTCGGGCGGGAGGAACACTGAAGCTTTCTTT.